This T cell receptor beta chain was profiled in a study of blood T cell repertoires in COVID-19 (TCRdb year 2020). General notes on the study: The collaborator samples originated in the United States, Italy and Spain and spanned the acute and convalescent phases of COVID-19. The material from the prospective study consisted of cDNA or gDNA derived from T cells, B-cell-depleted T cells, or PBMCs. Deeply sampled blood TCRbeta repertoires from subjects exposed to, actively infected with, or recovered from COVID-19 were included in the dataset. The repertoires were released in a freely available public database meant as a resource for research on the immune response to SARS-CoV-2. The samples were drawn from two sources: the first 160 participants of the ongoing ImmuneRACE study, and about 1,300 subjects contributed by 6 global collaborators. A de-identified subject ID, COVID-19 status, age in years and sex were almost always included in the sample metadata. Where available, HLA class I and class II types were obtained from metadata supplied by the sample provider rather than from assay-based typing. On the study overall, not on this receptor specifically: The quantity of clinical and demographic metadata differed by source and by participant and was supplied without curation.

TCRbeta CDR3 regions were amplified from genomic DNA using the immunoSEQ Assay, a bias-controlled multiplex PCR. In the source study's methods: Within the assay, amplification of reference gene primers was used to estimate how many nucleated cells each sample contained. To quantify the absolute abundance of each unique TCRbeta CDR3 rearrangement, sequence reads were collapsed and filtered. Productive Simpson clonality was computed per sample as the square root of Simpson's diversity index over productive rearrangements. What TCRdb holds here is the immuneACCESS table cut down to in-frame rearrangements. Part of the clones is not present; checked against another copy, under half of the missing clones reflect an unresolved V gene, and the others are unexplained. V, J and clone size reflect that table, while D and trimming were determined from the DNA. The table for this sample lists about 330,000 clones; around 87% of them were counted only once. The ten largest clonotypes hold roughly 5% of the sample.

This clone was detected once. Its antigen is unknown. Nothing much larger sits one base from this clone, and base qualities are not available. Participants in the prospective study were enrolled through a virtual design, were aged roughly 18 to 100 years, and lived in 24 United States geographic areas. In the prospective study, cohorts were assigned on the basis of participant-reported clinical history obtained from a screening survey and a study questionnaire. For ImmuneRACE Cohort 3, a participant was defined as recovered based on two consecutive negative NP/OP PCR tests, clearance by a healthcare professional, or resolution of symptoms. In the prospective study, whole blood, serum and a nasopharyngeal or oropharyngeal swab were collected from each participant by mobile phlebotomists. Additional blood draws and questionnaires over an approximately two-month period could optionally be provided by prospective study participants. Before DNA extraction, blood samples from the prospective study were shipped at room temperature or frozen.

The CDR3 starts with the cysteine, ends with the phenylalanine, and has 15 residues. Only the CDR3 DNA stays, 45 bases, in frame from base 1. V gives up 4 bases and J gives up 4 bases, and the segment between their germline ends measures 17 bases. Sequences SGHRS (CDR1) and YFSETQ (CDR2) are obtained from the germline V gene. This clonotype was obtained from a woman in her thirties who had recovered from COVID-19. This chain is built from TRBV5-1 and TRBJ1-1, and perhaps TRBD1 as D gene, on 6 matching bases. The source material was PBMCs or T cells enriched from blood (not recorded which). The CDR3 protein sequence reads: CASSPLGGGFTEAFF. The DNA reads as follows: TGCGCCAGCAGCCCGTTAGGGGGGGGCTTCACTGAAGCTTTCTTT.